Presented here are 32 T cell receptor beta chains from one specimen sequenced in a study of cytomegalovirus exposure and HLA in healthy donors (dated by TCRdb to 2017 to 2019). Library preparation employed the immunoSEQ multiplex PCR assay. For the multiplex PCR, a mixture combining 60 forward primers for TCR Vbeta segments and 13 reverse primers for TCR Jbeta segments was used. Not all clones reach the TCRdb copy of this immuneACCESS table, which keeps in-frame sequences only. Checked studies attribute under half of the gap to unresolved V genes and leave the rest unexplained. In all, the sample holds 100,000 to 150,000 clones, and about 81% of those were seen once. The ten largest clones capture approximately 1% of the sample. The sequenced sample consisted of PBMCs. All receptors derive from a woman in her thirties in good health and CMV-seronegative.

J is TRBJ2-7 and V is TRBV7-2; TRBD1 matches 8 bases. Germline values: CDR1 SGHTA, CDR2 FQGNSA. The CDR3 is 16 residues long. Trimming at V came to 5 bases and at J to 3 bases, leaving 12 bases not matched to a gene. CDR3 DNA sequence: TGTGCCAGCAGCCCACAGGGGGTGAGTTCGATCTACGAGCAGTACTTC. The encoded protein is CASSPQGVSSIYEQYF.

V and J are TRBV7-3 and TRBJ2-2; D may be TRBD2 (6 bases). Looked up from germline, CDR1 is SGHTA and CDR2 is FQGTGA. V lost 5 bases, J lost 6 bases, and 13 bases lay in between. This CDR3 is built from 14 residues. CDR3 protein: CASSPALAPGELFF. The CDR3 region has the DNA TGTGCCAGCAGCCCCGCCCTAGCGCCCGGGGAGCTGTTTTTT.

The genes are TRBV2 and TRBJ1-3; D is uncertain. The CDR3 sequence is 13 residues long. Looked up from germline, CDR1 is SNHLY and CDR2 is FYNNEI. V was shortened by 7 bases and J by 2 bases, with 9 bases between the two germline ends. The CDR3 sequence is CASTSPAGNTIYF. In DNA, the CDR3 is TGTGCCAGCACTTCCCCTGCTGGAAACACCATATATTTT. Full variable domain (outside the CDR3, taken from reference TRBV2 and TRBJ1-3): EPEVTQTPSHQVTQMGQEVILRCVPISNHLYFYWYRQILGQKVEFLVSFYNNEISEKSEIFDDQFSVERPDGSNFTLKIRSTKLEDSAMYFCASTSPAGNTIYFGEGSWLTVV.

The chain carries TRBV30 and TRBJ1-2; D ambiguous. The V gene lost 0 bases and the J gene lost 2 bases, with 4 bases spanning the gap. The CDR3 sequence is 12 residues long. CDR1 is GTSNPN and CDR2 is SVGIG in the germline V gene (reference sequence). The CDR3 coding sequence is TGTGCCTGGAGTGTACAAAACTATGGCTACACCTTC. Its protein is CAWSVQNYGYTF.

Notes on this clone: Germline and junction disagree at one end, which may indicate a read error. The chain employs TRBV27 and TRBJ1-3; TRBD1 matches at 7 bases. The CDR3 is made up of 16 amino acids. Per germline, CDR1 MNHEY and CDR2 SMNVEV (reference sequence). CDR3 protein: CASSRTTGSSGNTIYF. As DNA, the CDR3 is TGTGCCAGCAGTCGCACGACAGGGAGTTCTGGGAACACCATATATTTT.

CDR3 residues: CAWKLGGYNEQFF. DNA of the CDR3: TGTGCCTGGAAGCTAGGAGGCTACAATGAGCAGTTCTTC. The rearrangement joins TRBV30 to TRBJ2-1, with D perhaps matching TRBD2 (5 bases). Germline-derived CDR1 and CDR2 are GTSNPN and SVGIG (reference sequence). CDR3 length equals 13 residues. Trimming left V 4 bases short and J 3 bases short, with 10 bases between. Full variable domain (missing parts from reference TRBV30 and TRBJ2-1): SQTIHQWPATLVQPVGSPLSLECTVEGTSNPNLYWYRQAAGRGLQLLFYSVGIGQISSEVPQNLSASRPQDRQFILSSKKLLLSDSGFYLCAWKLGGYNEQFFGPGTRLTVL.

The chain is built from TRBV18 and TRBJ2-7; 9 nucleotides agree with TRBD2. Germline lookup yields CDR1 KGHSH and CDR2 LQKENI. V lost 0 bases to trimming and J lost 7 bases; unmatched junction nucleotides: 13. CDR3 size: 17 residues. The CDR3 sequence: CASSPPAGGGALGEQYF. The CDR3 nucleotides read TGTGCCAGCTCACCACCGGCTGGCGGGGGGGCCCTTGGGGAGCAGTACTTC.

This sequence joins TRBV27 and TRBJ2-7; possible D gene TRBD1, 5 bases. CDR1 is MNHEY, CDR2 SMNVEV, per germline (reference sequence). Deletions cut 2 bases from V and 6 bases from J, with 11 bases between. CDR3 size: 13 residues. The CDR3 DNA is TGTGCCAGCAGTTTAAGAGACAGCACCGAGCAGTACTTC. It codes for CASSLRDSTEQYF.

This rearrangement joins TRBV4-1 to TRBJ2-5; TRBD2 agrees at 10 bases. This CDR3 spans 17 amino acids. Germline-derived CDR1 and CDR2 are MGHRA and YSYEKL. After removal of 0 bases from V and 3 bases from J, the junction contained 7 bases not matched to a gene. The CDR3 protein is CASSQDRKSGGEETQYF. The CDR3 DNA follows: TGCGCCAGCAGCCAAGATCGGAAGAGCGGGGGGGAAGAGACCCAGTACTTC.

The V gene is TRBV7-9, the J gene TRBJ2-7, with D uncertain. V lost 2 bases and J lost 7, with 15 bases in between. Germline V gives CDR1 SEHNR, CDR2 FQNEAQ (reference sequence). The CDR3 totals 14 residues. DNA of the CDR3: TGTGCCAGCAGCTTAACGGTGGGCACGAAAGAGCAGTACTTC. This encodes CASSLTVGTKEQYF. Supplemented by reference TRBV7-9 and TRBJ2-7, the full variable domain reads DTGVSQNPRHKITKRGQNVTFRCDPISEHNRLYWYRQTLGQGPEFLTYFQNEAQLEKSRLLSDRFSAERPKGSFSTLEIQRTEQGDSAMYLCASSLTVGTKEQYFGPGTRLTVT.

This chain joins TRBV29-1 and TRBJ2-5, with D perhaps TRBD1 (6 bases). Germline V gene lookup returns CDR1 SQVTM and CDR2 ANQGSEA. This CDR3 contains 12 residues. Trimming pared 6 bases from V and 1 base from J, leaving 9 bases between. CDR3 sequence: CSVSDSQETQYF. The CDR3 DNA sequence: TGCAGCGTATCGGACAGCCAAGAGACCCAGTACTTC.

The chain carries TRBV19 and TRBJ1-2; 8 nucleotides agree with TRBD1. The germline CDR1 and CDR2 sequences are LNHDA and SQIVND (reference sequence). There are 17 residues in the CDR3. V was pared by 3 bases and J by 7 bases, with 16 bases of the junction left unmatched. As DNA, the CDR3 is TGTGCCAGTAGTATCCCACTCGGCGCAGGGGGCTTTTCTGGCTACACCTTC. It encodes CASSIPLGAGGFSGYTF. Looking up the rest from reference TRBV19 and TRBJ1-2 gives the full variable domain: DGGITQSPKYLFRKEGQNVTLSCEQNLNHDAMYWYRQDPGQGLRLIYYSQIVNDFQKGDIAEGYSVSREKKESFPLTVTSAQKNPTAFYLCASSIPLGAGGFSGYTFGSGTRLTVV.

The chain recombines TRBV5-1 with TRBJ2-2, with 11 bases aligning to TRBD1. The germline gives CDR1 SGHRS, CDR2 YFSETQ. The CDR3 loop spans 15 amino acids. V gave up 4 bases and J gave up 7 bases; unmatched junction bases: 6. CDR3 loop: CASSPGQGAIGELFF. The CDR3 nucleotides read TGCGCCAGCAGCCCAGGACAGGGGGCGATCGGGGAGCTGTTTTTT.

The chain has TRBV5-1 and TRBJ1-3; 7 nucleotides line up with TRBD1. Trimming cost V 4 bases and J 2 bases; bases outside gene matches: 9. The CDR3 contains 16 residues. Germline V gene data show CDR1 as SGHRS and CDR2 as YFSETQ. This chain's CDR3 is CASSGEQGTAGNTIYF. In nucleotides, the CDR3 is TGCGCCAGCAGCGGAGAACAGGGGACGGCTGGAAACACCATATATTTT.

This clone was detected a few times. The V gene is TRBV6-1, the J gene TRBJ1-6; D gene ambiguous. The germline V gene encodes CDR1 MNHNS and CDR2 SASEGT. There are 17 residues in the CDR3. The ends were cut back, 3 bases at V and 7 bases at J, with 19 bases in the middle. CDR3 in DNA: TGTGCCAGCAGTGACGGTTTTAGGAGGGTTGTAAATTCACCCCTCCACTTT. As protein: CASSDGFRRVVNSPLHF.

Comment on this clone: Mismatch with germline at one junction end may stem from a read error. The chain uses TRBV5-1 and TRBJ1-1, with 8 bases matching TRBD1. The CDR3 is made up of 16 amino acids. Germline-derived CDR1 and CDR2 are SGHRS and YFSETQ. As DNA, the CDR3 is TGCGCCAGCAGCTTGGCCTTGGGACAGGCGAACACTGAAGCTTTTTTT. Amino acids: CASSLALGQANTEAFF.

As to this clone: One end of the junction does not line up with germline, which may come from a read error. This chain links TRBV7-9 with TRBJ1-6; D is unresolved. Germline V gene lookup returns CDR1 SEHNR and CDR2 FQNEAQ (reference sequence). The CDR3 runs 15 residues. The chain's CDR3 is CASSSGVSYNSLLHF. In nucleotides, the CDR3 is TGTGCCAGCAGCTCCGGAGTTTCGTATAATTCACTCCTCCACTTT.

This clone was detected only a few times. This chain uses TRBV2 with TRBJ1-5; D may be TRBD1 (5 bases). Germline CDR1 reads SNHLY; CDR2 reads FYNNEI. Trimming took 8 bases from V and 4 from J, leaving 9 bases between them. This CDR3 spans 12 amino acids. CDR3 protein: CASEGANQPQHF. In nucleotides, the CDR3 is TGTGCCAGCGAAGGGGCTAATCAGCCCCAGCATTTT.

The chain joins TRBV21-1 to TRBJ2-7; the table's D call of TRBD2 was not tested on the DNA. TRBV21-1 is annotated as a pseudogene. The CDR3 covers 13 residues. This CDR3 reads CASSKGLSYEQYF. CDR3 nucleotides: TGTGCCAGCAGCAAGGGACTTTCCTACGAGCAGTACTTC.

The chain is built from TRBV19 and TRBJ1-1; no clear D gene. Trimming removed 6 bases from V and 5 bases from J, with 7 bases in between. This CDR3 spans 11 amino acids. CDR1 is LNHDA, CDR2 SQIVND, per germline (reference sequence). CDR3 in amino acids: CASRRQTEAFF. The CDR3 nucleotides read TGTGCCAGTAGGCGACAAACTGAAGCTTTCTTT.

As for this clone: One junction end disagrees with the germline gene, perhaps due to a read error. The V call is TRBV11-2, the J call TRBJ2-7; D gene uncertain. Per the germline V gene, CDR1 is SGHAT and CDR2 is FQNNGV. The CDR3 extends over 11 amino acids. CDR3 loop: CASSLIYAQYF. Here the CDR3 DNA reads TGTGCCAGCAGCTTAATCTACGCGCAGTACTTC.

This clone was seen just once. The chain employs TRBV19 and TRBJ1-2, with a weak D call TRBD1 (6 bases). The CDR3 is 13 amino acids. Deletions cut 10 bases from V and 4 bases from J, with 16 bases between. Per the germline V gene, CDR1 is LNHDA and CDR2 is SQIVND (reference sequence). CDR3 sequence reads: CATTGLRSYGYTF. CDR3 nucleotide sequence: TGTGCCACCACAGGGCTTAGGAGCTATGGCTACACCTTC.

This clone was observed a single time. The rearrangement joins TRBV6-5 to TRBJ2-1; no clear D gene. Trimming cost V 7 bases and J 5 bases, with 6 bases left between them. The CDR3 runs 11 residues. Germline CDR1 MNHEY, CDR2 SVGAGI. The CDR3 region has the DNA TGTGCCAGCATCTCGGACAATGAGCAGTTCTTC. Translated, it gives CASISDNEQFF.

This clone has more than one count but fewer than ten. The rearrangement uses TRBV28 and TRBJ1-1; 9 bases agree with TRBD1. This CDR3 has 15 amino acids. The ends lost 7 bases at V and 2 bases at J; junction bases unmatched: 8. CDR1 and CDR2 (germline): MDHEN, SYDVKM. The CDR3 DNA is TGTGCCAGCAATCAGGGACAGGGAAGTAACACTGAAGCTTTCTTT. Protein: CASNQGQGSNTEAFF.

As DNA, the CDR3 is TGCAGCGTCGCAGACAGGGGAATGGCATTCCCCTACAATGAGCAGTTCTTC. Protein: CSVADRGMAFPYNEQFF. This chain joins TRBV29-1 and TRBJ2-1; 8 bases are shared with TRBD1. The V gene's germline CDR1 is SQVTM and CDR2 ANQGSEA. The trim removed 6 bases at V and 2 bases at J, leaving 15 bases unmatched. The CDR3 sequence is 17 residues long.

V and J are TRBV9 and TRBJ1-1; D may be TRBD1 (6 bases). The CDR3 loop spans 13 amino acids. Trimming left V 3 bases short and J 8 bases short, with 14 bases between. The germline CDR1 and CDR2 sequences are SGDLS and YYNGEE. The CDR3, as DNA: TGTGCCAGCAGCGGCCGGGGGGGGGCGGAAGCTTTCTTT. Amino acids: CASSGRGGAEAFF.

The rearrangement links TRBV2 to TRBJ1-1; D perhaps matches TRBD1 (5 bases). Germline lookup yields CDR1 SNHLY and CDR2 FYNNEI. The V end was cut by 7 bases, the J end by 4 bases, with 10 bases between. This CDR3 has 12 amino acids. CDR3 sequence: CASIKGSTEAFF. CDR3 bases: TGTGCCAGCATAAAGGGGTCCACTGAAGCTTTCTTT.

The genes are TRBV6-5 and TRBJ1-2; D remains unclear. The CDR3 is 13 amino acids. Looked up from germline, CDR1 is MNHEY and CDR2 is SVGAGI. The V end was cut by 0 bases, the J end by 4 bases, with 6 bases between. This CDR3 reads CASSYSGPYGYTF. In DNA form, the CDR3 reads TGTGCCAGCAGTTACTCGGGCCCCTATGGCTACACCTTC.

A single count supports this clone. The chain links TRBV19 to TRBJ1-5; 7 bases map to TRBD1. CDR1 is LNHDA, CDR2 SQIVND, per germline (reference sequence). Unmatched junction bases numbered 3, after V lost 1 base and J lost 0 bases. There are 16 residues in the CDR3. The CDR3 here is CASSIVGTASNQPQHF. The CDR3 DNA reads TGTGCCAGTAGTATAGTAGGGACAGCTAGCAATCAGCCCCAGCATTTT.

This clone showed up just once. V and J are TRBV11-2 and TRBJ2-5, with 8 positions matching TRBD1. V trimming: 5 bases; J trimming: 5 bases; junction bases outside the gene matches: 10. The germline V gene has CDR1 SGHAT and CDR2 FQNNGV. This CDR3 is built from 15 residues. CDR3 nucleotides: TGTGCCAGCAGCATATCCCAGGGGGCGCGGGAGACCCAGTACTTC. Its protein is CASSISQGARETQYF.

The chain couples TRBV4-3 to TRBJ1-2, with a tentative D call TRBD1 (6 bases). Germline CDR1 and CDR2: LGHNA and YSLEER. CDR3 size: 16 residues. With 0 bases removed from V and 2 bases from J, the gap between germline ends came to 13 bases. The CDR3 DNA reads as TGCGCCAGCAGCCAAGAATACGACAGGTGGAACTATGGCTACACCTTC. Translated: CASSQEYDRWNYGYTF.

A few counts support this clone. The chain carries TRBV7-3 and TRBJ1-1; the D gene is possibly TRBD1 (5 bases). V lost 4 bases, J lost 1 base, and 7 bases lay in between. The germline gives CDR1 SGHTA, CDR2 FQGTGA. CDR3 length: 13 residues. CDR3 protein: CASSSGQNTEAFF. CDR3 coding DNA: TGTGCCAGCAGCTCCGGACAGAACACTGAAGCTTTCTTT.